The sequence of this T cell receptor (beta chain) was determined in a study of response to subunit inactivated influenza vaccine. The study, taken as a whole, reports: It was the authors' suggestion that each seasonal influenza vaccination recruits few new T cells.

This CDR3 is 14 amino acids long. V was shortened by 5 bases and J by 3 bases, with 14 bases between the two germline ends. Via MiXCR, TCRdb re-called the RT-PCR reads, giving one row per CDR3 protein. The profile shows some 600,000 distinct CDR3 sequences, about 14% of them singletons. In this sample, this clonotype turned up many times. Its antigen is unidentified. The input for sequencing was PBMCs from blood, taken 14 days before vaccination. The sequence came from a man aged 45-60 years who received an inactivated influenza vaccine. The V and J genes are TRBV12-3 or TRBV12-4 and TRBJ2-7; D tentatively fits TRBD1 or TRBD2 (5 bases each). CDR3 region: CASSLRDGGYEQYF. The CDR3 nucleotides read TGTGCCAGCAGTCTCCGGGACGGAGGCTACGAGCAGTACTTC.